These 29 T cell receptor beta chains share one sample of origin, sequenced in a study of blood T cells in healthy people across ages. The use of a sample-barcoded 5' primer and a J-beta primer mix characterized a second PCR of roughly 7 to 11 cycles. TCRdb redid the calling of the 5' RACE reads with MiXCR, one entry per CDR3 protein. The repertoire holds roughly 1,300,000 distinct CDR3 sequences, with approximately 59% as singletons. Sequencing was carried out using blood. These receptors all stem from a man between 18 and 29 years old in good health.

This clonotype was seen only a few times. The gene calls are TRBV9 and TRBJ2-7; maybe TRBD2 (6 bases). Germline V gives CDR1 SGDLS, CDR2 YYNGEE. The germline V and J ends were trimmed by 3 bases and 4 bases, with 14 bases remaining between them. This CDR3 spans 14 amino acids. This CDR3 is CASSGGLATYEQYF. The CDR3 DNA sequence: TGTGCCAGCAGCGGCGGTCTAGCGACGTACGAGCAGTACTTC.

This chain joins TRBV11-1 and TRBJ2-1; possibly TRBD2 for D (5 bases). The CDR3 sequence is 15 residues long. Germline CDR1 reads SGHAT; CDR2 reads FQDESV (reference sequence). The ends were cut back, 5 bases at V and 6 bases at J, with 17 bases in the middle. For the CDR3, the DNA is TGTGCCAGCAGCAAGACGCCGGGAAAAAGCAATGAGCAGTTCTTC. It is translated as CASSKTPGKSNEQFF.

This clonotype showed up just a few times. The rearrangement links TRBV6-5 to TRBJ2-7; D is unclear. V was trimmed by 0 bases and J by 0 bases, leaving 15 bases between them. This CDR3 has 17 amino acids. Per germline, CDR1 MNHEY and CDR2 SVGAGI. The CDR3 bases are TGTGCCAGCAGTTACTCTCTTCGGACCGCGACCTCCTACGAGCAGTACTTC. Amino acid sequence: CASSYSLRTATSYEQYF.

The V gene is TRBV7-9, the J gene TRBJ1-4, with D maybe TRBD1 (5 bases). Per germline, CDR1 SEHNR and CDR2 FQNEAQ (reference sequence). The V end lost 1 base, the J end lost 4 bases, and 19 bases lay between the germline ends. The CDR3 runs 18 residues. The CDR3 reads CASSLGDHTGILNEKLFF. The CDR3 DNA reads as TGTGCCAGCAGCTTAGGGGACCACACAGGAATTCTTAATGAAAAACTGTTTTTT.

Details on this clonotype: One junction end does not reproduce the germline sequence, and a read error may be involved. The J gene is TRBJ2-3, the V gene TRBV2, with 11 nucleotides matching TRBD2. CDR1 is SNHLY, CDR2 FYNNEI, per germline. The CDR3 totals 18 residues. The CDR3 reads CAGSERTSGPWRGDTQYF. CDR3 DNA sequence: TGTGCCGGCAGTGAAAGGACTAGCGGGCCCTGGCGAGGAGATACGCAGTATTTT.

The gene calls are TRBV29-1 and TRBJ2-7; TRBD1 might be the D (5 bases). CDR1 is SQVTM and CDR2 is ANQGSEA in the germline V gene. Trimming removed 4 bases at V and 5 bases at J, with 18 bases between. The CDR3 contains 14 residues. For the CDR3, the DNA is TGCAGCGTTGGGGTTAAAGGCAGGGTCGACGAGCAGTACTTC. It is translated as CSVGVKGRVDEQYF.

The DNA for the CDR3 is TGCAGTGCACCCGGGACTAGCGGACTGCAAGAGACCCAGTACTTC. Its translation: CSAPGTSGLQETQYF. The genes are TRBV20-1 and TRBJ2-5; TRBD2 aligns across 11 bases. The CDR3 covers 15 residues. Germline V gene data show CDR1 as DFQATT and CDR2 as SNEGSKA (reference sequence). V trimming: 6 bases; J trimming: 2 bases; junction bases outside the gene matches: 8.

The chain employs TRBV6-5 and TRBJ2-7; D not resolved. The germline V gene encodes CDR1 MNHEY and CDR2 SVGAGI. Trimming took 7 bases from V and 0 from J, leaving 16 bases between them. The CDR3 loop spans 15 amino acids. The CDR3 spells CASTRSGEGSYEQYF. The CDR3 DNA sequence: TGTGCCAGCACTCGCTCCGGAGAAGGCTCCTACGAGCAGTACTTC.

This clonotype came up many times. This chain joins TRBV10-1 and TRBJ2-6; the match to TRBD1 covers 7 bases. The CDR3 runs 17 residues. Trimming cost V 0 bases and J 1 base; bases outside gene matches: 3. Germline-derived CDR1 and CDR2 are WNHNN and SYGVQD (reference sequence). The CDR3 coding sequence is TGCGCCAGCAGTGAGTCGACAGGGCAGTCTGGGGCCAACGTCCTGACTTTC. It specifies CASSESTGQSGANVLTF.

This clonotype came up a few times. The chain employs TRBV10-2 and TRBJ1-1, with a tentative D call TRBD1 (6 bases). The germline gives CDR1 WSHSY, CDR2 SAAADI. This CDR3 has 15 residues. V lost 0 bases and J 2 bases, leaving 10 bases between the germline ends. CDR3 sequence: CASSESGGANTEAFF. For the CDR3, the DNA is TGCGCCAGCAGTGAGTCGGGGGGCGCAAACACTGAAGCTTTCTTT.

V usage is TRBV29-1 and J usage is TRBJ2-7, with 9 bases matching TRBD1. V was clipped by 6 bases and J by 2 bases; unmatched bases: 11. CDR1 and CDR2 from the germline V gene are SQVTM and ANQGSEA. CDR3 length equals 15 residues. The CDR3 bases are TGCAGCGTCTACCGAGGGACAGGGATCGCCTACGAGCAGTACTTC. Its protein product is CSVYRGTGIAYEQYF.

This clonotype has a handful of counts. The chain combines TRBV12-3 or TRBV12-4 with TRBJ2-1; 7 bases are a match to TRBD1. V shed 5 bases, J shed 6 bases, and the junction held 10 bases outside the gene matches. This CDR3 region has 15 residues. The CDR3 sequence is CASSRVGTDPNEQFF. The CDR3 DNA follows: TGTGCCAGCAGTCGTGTGGGGACAGACCCCAATGAGCAGTTCTTC.

Points on this clonotype: At one of its ends the junction is not consistent with the germline gene, which may arise from a read error. V usage is TRBV6-5 and J usage is TRBJ2-5; 10 bases align to TRBD1. The CDR3 has 16 residues. Per germline, CDR1 MNHEY and CDR2 SVGAGI. The CDR3 nucleotides are TGTGCCAGCAGTTACCTGGGACAGGGGACCCAAGAGGCCCAGTACTTC. The encoded protein is CASSYLGQGTQEAQYF.

This clonotype occurred once. The chain joins TRBV6-6 to TRBJ2-3; 10 bases map to TRBD1. This CDR3 has 15 amino acids. Germline loops: CDR1 MNHNY, CDR2 SVGAGI (reference sequence). Trimming cost V 0 bases and J 5 bases; bases outside gene matches: 2. Here the CDR3 reads CASSYSGDRGDTQYF. The CDR3 DNA reads as TGTGCCAGCAGTTACTCAGGGGACAGGGGAGATACGCAGTATTTT.

The chain recombines TRBV6-5 with TRBJ1-2; 7 bases are shared with TRBD1. This CDR3 comprises 14 residues. Trimming cost V 6 bases and J 8 bases; bases outside gene matches: 12. CDR1 MNHEY and CDR2 SVGAGI come from the germline V gene. CDR3 coding DNA: TGTGCCAGCAGCTCCGAGGGGGCCCCCCTAGGCTACACCTTC. It specifies CASSSEGAPLGYTF.

The chain's CDR3 is CASSPTGGYQNIQYF. CDR3 nucleotide sequence: TGTGCCAGCAGCCCGACAGGGGGATACCAAAACATTCAGTACTTC. The chain combines TRBV11-2 with TRBJ2-5, with 9 positions matching TRBD1. The DNA end lines up better with TRBJ2-4; the J call may be wrong. The CDR3 contains 15 residues. Germline V CDR1 and CDR2: SGHAT, FQNNGV.

The CDR3 nucleotides are TGTGCCATCAGTGAACGGACAGGACCGAATGAAAAACTGTTTTTT. Translating gives CAISERTGPNEKLFF. The J gene is TRBJ1-4, the V gene TRBV10-3, with 7 bases lining up with TRBD1. Germline assignment: CDR1 ENHRY and CDR2 SYGVKD. The ends lost 3 bases at V and 5 bases at J; junction bases unmatched: 6. This CDR3 spans 15 amino acids.

J is TRBJ2-3 and V is TRBV5-1; 14 bases match TRBD2. V was clipped by 4 bases and J by 2 bases; unmatched bases: 9. CDR3 length: 18 amino acids. CDR1 SGHRS and CDR2 YFSETQ come from the germline V gene. CDR3 nucleotides: TGCGCCAGCAGCCCCCTACCGACTAGCGGGAGGGACACAGATACGCAGTATTTT. This sequence encodes CASSPLPTSGRDTDTQYF.

The chain carries TRBV20-1 and TRBJ2-1; D is ambiguous. V was pared by 6 bases and J by 8 bases, with 11 bases between. This CDR3 is built from 11 residues. Per germline, CDR1 DFQATT and CDR2 SNEGSKA (reference sequence). The CDR3 DNA is TGCAGTGCCTCAGTCCGGGATGAGCAGTTCTTC. This encodes CSASVRDEQFF.

The chain joins TRBV7-2 to TRBJ2-5; 7 nucleotides agree with TRBD2. V lost 2 bases, J lost 5 bases, and 14 bases stayed unmatched. Germline V gives CDR1 SGHTA, CDR2 FQGNSA. The CDR3 has 17 amino acids. CDR3 sequence (DNA): TGTGCCAGCAGCTTACTAGCGGTGGTTAACGCCGATGAGACCCAGTACTTC. It specifies CASSLLAVVNADETQYF.

The V and J genes are TRBV28 and TRBJ1-2; D is unresolved. The CDR3 contains 12 residues. CDR1 is MDHEN, CDR2 SYDVKM, per germline. Trimming removed 6 bases from V and 6 bases from J, with 11 bases in between. This CDR3 reads CASSIGADGYTF. In DNA form, the CDR3 reads TGTGCCAGCAGCATCGGAGCTGATGGCTACACCTTC.

The chain links TRBV4-1 to TRBJ2-3, with D unclear. Germline CDR1 reads MGHRA; CDR2 reads YSYEKL. The germline V and J ends were trimmed by 0 bases and 4 bases, with 5 bases remaining between them. The CDR3 is 13 residues long. The CDR3 DNA sequence: TGCGCCAGCAGCCAAGAGAATGCAGATACGCAGTATTTT. Translation gives CASSQENADTQYF.

The V and J genes are TRBV7-9 and TRBJ2-7; 13 bases are a match to TRBD2. CDR1 is SEHNR and CDR2 is FQNEAQ in the germline V gene (reference sequence). The CDR3 has 15 residues. V lost 5 bases to trimming and J lost 4 bases; unmatched junction nucleotides: 5. The CDR3 DNA is TGTGCCAGCAGCCATGGGACTAGCGGGGTGTACGAGCAGTACTTC. Its protein is CASSHGTSGVYEQYF.

CDR3 sequence: CASSLVMGSEQYF. The CDR3 nucleotides read TGTGCCAGCAGCTTAGTCATGGGGTCCGAGCAGTACTTC. The chain carries TRBV11-1 and TRBJ2-7; D not resolved. Trimming pared 1 base from V and 6 bases from J, leaving 10 bases between. The CDR3 contains 13 residues. The germline gives CDR1 SGHAT, CDR2 FQDESV (reference sequence).

In its sample, this clonotype was seen a few times. The CDR3 loop reads CASSRRGRDTQYF. CDR3 nucleotides: TGTGCCAGCAGCCGAAGGGGTCGAGATACGCAGTATTTT. This rearrangement joins TRBV6-5 to TRBJ2-3; perhaps TRBD1 as D (5 bases). CDR3 length equals 13 residues. Per the germline V gene, CDR1 is MNHEY and CDR2 is SVGAGI. Trimming removed 6 bases from V and 5 bases from J, with 12 bases in between.

This clonotype occurred a few times. This chain connects TRBV4-1 to TRBJ2-5, with 11 nucleotides matching TRBD2. J lost 5 bases, V lost 1 base, and 3 bases had no gene match. The CDR3 has 15 residues. Germline V CDR1 and CDR2: MGHRA, YSYEKL. The chain's CDR3 is CASSQASGRSETQYF. The CDR3, as DNA: TGCGCCAGCAGCCAAGCTAGCGGGAGGTCCGAGACCCAGTACTTC.

In its sample, this clonotype was seen once. The chain joins TRBV28 to TRBJ1-2; TRBD1 is a possible D gene (5 bases). Germline CDR1 reads MDHEN; CDR2 reads SYDVKM. Trimming pared 5 bases from V and 8 bases from J, leaving 21 bases between. The CDR3 contains 15 residues. CDR3 DNA sequence: TGTGCCAGCAGTCCCCCGGGGCCGACAAGGGCCGGCTACACCTTC. It specifies CASSPPGPTRAGYTF.

This clonotype came up once. The chain recombines TRBV6-1 with TRBJ1-5; 8 positions agree with TRBD1. The CDR3 length is 15 residues. J gave up 7 bases and V 4 bases, and 9 bases lay outside the gene matches. Germline V gene data show CDR1 as MNHNS and CDR2 as SASEGT. CDR3 bases: TGTGCCAGCAGTGGCGGGGCAGGGGGCGTGCAGCCCCAGCATTTT. It translates to CASSGGAGGVQPQHF.

The chain carries TRBV7-2 and TRBJ1-3; the D gene is possibly TRBD1 (5 bases). This CDR3 region has 16 residues. Trimming took off 1 base at V and 0 bases at J, with 10 bases between the two ends. Germline assignment: CDR1 SGHTA and CDR2 FQGNSA. CDR3 loop: CASSLDAGLSGNTIYF. For the CDR3, the DNA is TGTGCCAGCAGCTTAGACGCGGGGCTCTCTGGAAACACCATATATTTT. Variable domain in full (rest from reference TRBV7-2 and TRBJ1-3): GAGVSQSPSNKVTEKGKDVELRCDPISGHTALYWYRQSLGQGLEFLIYFQGNSAPDKSGLPSDRFSAERTGGSVSTLTIQRTQQEDSAVYLCASSLDAGLSGNTIYFGEGSWLTVV.